This T cell receptor beta chain derives from a study of T cells after yellow fever vaccination. In TCRdb, the 5' RACE reads were re-called with MiXCR into one record per CDR3 protein. The sample records 450,000 to 600,000 distinct CDR3 sequences, less than 20% being singletons. V shed 0 bases and J 7 bases; nucleotides not matched to a gene: 12. This CDR3 is built from 17 residues. Per germline, CDR1 LGHDT and CDR2 YNNKEL (reference sequence). The chain has TRBV3-1 and TRBJ1-5; 7 bases match TRBD1. The clonotype was recovered from a young man who received the YFV17D yellow fever vaccine. The sample consisted of PBMCs, taken 5 to 6 days after the first yellow fever vaccination. DNA of the CDR3: TGTGCCAGCAGCCAAGATTTCAATAGAGGGGGCGGCCAGCCCCAGCATTTT. It yields the protein CASSQDFNRGGGQPQHF.